This T cell receptor (beta chain) derives from a study of T cell responses to AZD1222 COVID-19 vaccine. Germline V gene data show CDR1 as SGHVS and CDR2 as FNYEAQ. This CDR3 contains 13 residues. Assay used: immunoSEQ multiplex PCR; TCRdb lists only in-frame clones, some missing. The sample records fewer than 150,000 clones, approximately 89% being singletons. About this clone: Its antigen is unidentified. The junction and the germline gene differ at one end; a read error may be behind it.

Findings of the study overall: Spike-specific TCRs gained breadth and depth after people received two AZD1222 doses.

The TCR comes from an adult in good health. The specimen comprised peripheral blood, sampled on day 0 of AZD1222 vaccination. The chain combines TRBV7-6 with TRBJ2-3, with D unclear. The DNA of the CDR3 is TGTGCCAGCAGCTTAGCGCTGGCAGAAACGCAGTATTTT. Amino acids: CASSLALAETQYF. The whole variable domain, remainder taken from reference TRBV7-6 and TRBJ2-3, is GAGVSQSPRYKVTKRGQDVALRCDPISGHVSLYWYRQALGQGPEFLTYFNYEAQQDKSGLPNDRFSAERPEGSISTLTIQRTEQRDSAMYRCASSLALAETQYFGPGTRLTVL.